This TCR beta chain emerged from a study of T cell responses to AZD1222 COVID-19 vaccine. To note about this clone: What it recognizes is unknown.

The CDR3 is 17 amino acids. The germline V gene encodes CDR1 SGHRS and CDR2 YFSETQ. V was cut by 2 bases and J by 2 bases, with 17 bases left in between. Whole-study findings and limits: White British people made up most donors, females outnumbered males, and clonal diversity was possibly underestimated. Only five or six people who got AZD1222 tested seropositive at baseline. A rise in Spike-specific TCR breadth and depth followed two AZD1222 doses.

Produced via immunoSEQ multiplex PCR; TCRdb's table is partial and in-frame only. The data contain 120,000 or so clones, around 89% of them singletons. This TCR was recovered from an adult in good health. The material sequenced was peripheral blood, taken on day 0 of MenACWY control vaccination. The chain combines TRBV5-1 with TRBJ1-3; TRBD1 is a possible D gene (6 bases). The CDR3 bases are TGCGCCAGCAGCTTTGGCGGGACACGACTGGCTGGAAACACCATATATTTT. It is translated as CASSFGGTRLAGNTIYF.